These 30 T cell receptor beta chains were sequenced from one sample in a study of cytomegalovirus exposure and HLA in healthy donors (dated by TCRdb to the late 2010s). Preparation of the library involved the immunoSEQ multiplex PCR assay. The multiplex PCR relied on a mix of 60 forward primers for TCR Vbeta segments and 13 reverse primers for TCR Jbeta segments. The clones in this table, taken by TCRdb from immuneACCESS, are in-frame only. Not every clone is retained; where verified, under half of the shortfall comes from an unresolved V gene, and the cause of the rest is unknown. The sample contains approximately 150,000 clones, around 80% of them found a single time. Clones ranked in the top ten supply less than 3% of the sample. The material sequenced was PBMCs. These receptors all stem from a woman younger than 45 in good health and CMV-seronegative.

The chain joins TRBV9 to TRBJ2-5; D not resolved. The DNA end is a closer match to TRBJ2-7, so the J assignment may be wrong. Germline lookup yields CDR1 SGDLS and CDR2 YYNGEE. CDR3 length: 15 amino acids. As DNA, the CDR3 is TGTGCCAGCAGCGTAGCGGCAGGCGCATCCTACGAGCAGTACTTC. This translates into CASSVAAGASYEQYF.

The chain links TRBV4-1 to TRBJ1-4, with D perhaps TRBD1 (6 bases). CDR1 and CDR2 from the germline V gene are MGHRA and YSYEKL. V dropped 0 bases and J dropped 4 bases, with 15 bases sitting between them. The CDR3 has 17 residues. The CDR3, as DNA: TGCGCCAGCAGCCAAGACCCAGGGGATATTGGTAATGAAAAACTGTTTTTT. Translated: CASSQDPGDIGNEKLFF.

The J gene is TRBJ2-1, the V gene TRBV11-2, with 9 bases identical to TRBD2. This CDR3 is 16 amino acids long. Trimming cost V 8 bases and J 8 bases; bases outside gene matches: 16. The V gene's germline CDR1 is SGHAT and CDR2 FQNNGV. The CDR3 DNA reads as TGTGCCAGCGAGGCCCGGCGGCGGGGGGGCGGGGATGAGCAGTTCTTC. Its protein product is CASEARRRGGGDEQFF.

This rearrangement joins TRBV5-5 to TRBJ2-1; possibly TRBD1 for D (6 bases). Trimming cost V 4 bases and J 8 bases, with 16 bases left between them. The CDR3 length is 14 residues. Per germline, CDR1 SGHKS and CDR2 YYEKEE (reference sequence). The CDR3 DNA sequence: TGTGCCAGCAGCCCCCCCGGGGACACCTATGAGCAGTTCTTC. It yields the protein CASSPPGDTYEQFF.

The CDR3 region is CASSVAGDLNTEAFF. The CDR3 DNA reads TGTGCCAGCAGCGTAGCGGGGGATCTGAACACTGAAGCTTTCTTT. The chain links TRBV9 to TRBJ1-1, with a tentative D call TRBD1 (5 bases). The V end lost 0 bases, the J end lost 0 bases, and 9 bases lay between the germline ends. Germline CDR1 and CDR2: SGDLS and YYNGEE. The CDR3 extends over 15 amino acids.

J is TRBJ2-7 and V is TRBV15, with a possible D match to TRBD1 (5 bases). The germline gives CDR1 LNHNV, CDR2 YYDKDF (reference sequence). The CDR3 spans 16 residues. Trimming took 0 bases from V and 2 from J, leaving 14 bases between them. The DNA for the CDR3 is TGTGCCACCAGCAGAGAATCGGCAGGGTCCCCCTACGAGCAGTACTTC. Translating gives CATSRESAGSPYEQYF.

J is TRBJ2-3 and V is TRBV28, with 7 bases aligning to TRBD2. The germline gives CDR1 MDHEN, CDR2 SYDVKM. The CDR3 is made up of 14 amino acids. The V gene end was trimmed by 7 bases and the J gene end by 3 bases; junction bases not matched to a gene: 7. The CDR3 DNA is TGTGCCAGCACCCCGCGGGAGTGGACAGATACGCAGTATTTT. It codes for CASTPREWTDTQYF. The full variable domain, its missing parts supplied by reference TRBV28 and TRBJ2-3, is DVKVTQSSRYLVKRTGEKVFLECVQDMDHENMFWYRQDPGLGLRLIYFSYDVKMKEKGDIPEGYSVSREKKERFSLILESASTNQTSMYLCASTPREWTDTQYFGPGTRLTVL.

The sample holds a few counts of this clone. V gene TRBV10-3 combines with J gene TRBJ1-1; no clear D gene. The V end lost 6 bases, the J end lost 6 bases, and 23 bases lay between the germline ends. Germline-derived CDR1 and CDR2 are ENHRY and SYGVKD. The length of the CDR3 is 16 residues. As DNA, the CDR3 is TGTGCCATCAGGTCGGCACTTTTGACCCGGAGCGCTGAAGCTTTCTTT. Amino acids: CAIRSALLTRSAEAFF.

This clone showed up just a few times. The CDR3 coding sequence is TGTGCCAGCAGCGTCACAGGGGCGGGGAACACTGAAGCTTTCTTT. Its translation: CASSVTGAGNTEAFF. The rearrangement joins TRBV13 to TRBJ1-1, with 7 bases that match TRBD1. CDR1 is PRHDT, CDR2 FYEKMQ, per germline (reference sequence). The CDR3 sequence is 15 residues long. With V trimmed by 5 bases and J by 1 base, 7 bases remained unmatched. The variable domain in full, with the rest retrieved from reference TRBV13 and TRBJ1-1, is AAGVIQSPRHLIKEKRETATLKCYPIPRHDTVYWYQQGPGQDPQFLISFYEKMQSDKGSIPDRFSAQQFSDYHSELNMSSLELGDSALYFCASSVTGAGNTEAFFGQGTRLTVV.

In this sample, this clone turned up a few times. The chain uses TRBV27 and TRBJ1-2; TRBD1 is a possible D gene (6 bases). This CDR3 spans 15 amino acids. V was trimmed by 5 bases and J by 4 bases, leaving 17 bases between them. The germline V gene has CDR1 MNHEY and CDR2 SMNVEV (reference sequence). CDR3 sequence: CASSPKFGGIYGYTF. CDR3 coding DNA: TGTGCCAGCAGTCCGAAATTTGGGGGCATCTATGGCTACACCTTC.

This sequence joins TRBV7-2 and TRBJ2-3; possible D gene TRBD2, 6 bases. The CDR3 totals 16 residues. CDR1 is SGHTA, CDR2 FQGNSA, per germline. Trimming pared 1 base from V and 0 bases from J, leaving 11 bases between. CDR3 sequence reads: CASSLGGVASTDTQYF. DNA for the CDR3: TGTGCCAGCAGCTTAGGGGGGGTTGCTAGCACAGATACGCAGTATTTT. The whole variable domain, filled in from reference TRBV7-2 and TRBJ2-3, reads GAGVSQSPSNKVTEKGKDVELRCDPISGHTALYWYRQSLGQGLEFLIYFQGNSAPDKSGLPSDRFSAERTGGSVSTLTIQRTQQEDSAVYLCASSLGGVASTDTQYFGPGTRLTVL.

The genes are TRBV2 and TRBJ2-7; 7 bases agree with TRBD1. Trimming removed 8 bases from V and 3 bases from J; junction bases left unmatched: 7. Germline V lookup: CDR1 SNHLY, CDR2 FYNNEI. The CDR3 is 13 residues long. This CDR3 reads CASSRTGNYEQYF. CDR3 in DNA: TGTGCCAGCTCCCGGACAGGAAACTACGAGCAGTACTTC.

The chain carries TRBV2 and TRBJ2-5; TRBD2 matches at 9 bases. CDR1 and CDR2 (germline): SNHLY, FYNNEI. This CDR3 is built from 16 residues. V lost 2 bases and J lost 4; bases outside the gene matches: 8. CDR3 sequence reads: CASSEIGGGAGETQYF. The CDR3 DNA is TGTGCCAGCAGTGAAATAGGCGGGGGGGCCGGAGAGACCCAGTACTTC.

This chain connects TRBV7-2 to TRBJ1-1; D not certain. V lost 0 bases and J 8 bases, leaving 10 bases between the germline ends. Germline-derived CDR1 and CDR2 are SGHTA and FQGNSA. This CDR3 has 13 residues. The CDR3 DNA follows: TGTGCCAGCAGCTTAGCGCGCCCGGTAGAAGCTTTCTTT. Its protein is CASSLARPVEAFF.

V gene TRBV6-6 combines with J gene TRBJ1-5, with D possibly TRBD1 on 5 matching bases. The germline V and J ends were trimmed by 3 bases and 0 bases, with 9 bases remaining between them. Germline CDR1 is MNHNY and CDR2 is SVGAGI (reference sequence). This CDR3 is 15 amino acids long. As DNA, the CDR3 is TGTGCCAGCAGTTATCCAGACAGTAGCAATCAGCCCCAGCATTTT. Protein sequence: CASSYPDSSNQPQHF.

This clone occurred a few times. The chain is built from TRBV2 and TRBJ1-4; a possible D gene is TRBD1 (5 bases). The CDR3 is made up of 14 amino acids. Trimming took off 4 bases at V and 5 bases at J, with 11 bases between the two ends. Germline V gene sequence: CDR1 SNHLY, CDR2 FYNNEI. For the CDR3, the DNA is TGTGCCAGCAGTGCCTACAGGACCAATGAAAAACTGTTTTTT. It is translated as CASSAYRTNEKLFF. The full variable domain, completed using reference TRBV2 and TRBJ1-4, is EPEVTQTPSHQVTQMGQEVILRCVPISNHLYFYWYRQILGQKVEFLVSFYNNEISEKSEIFDDQFSVERPDGSNFTLKIRSTKLEDSAMYFCASSAYRTNEKLFFGSGTQLSVL.

The chain recombines TRBV27 with TRBJ2-1; 9 nucleotides agree with TRBD1. The CDR3 has 16 residues. Looked up from germline, CDR1 is MNHEY and CDR2 is SMNVEV (reference sequence). With 5 bases clipped from V and 3 bases from J, the junction kept 8 bases outside the gene matches. The CDR3 loop reads CASSGSDRGLYNEQFF. The CDR3 DNA is TGTGCCAGCAGTGGGTCGGACAGGGGACTCTACAATGAGCAGTTCTTC.

The chain has TRBV2 and TRBJ1-4; maybe TRBD1 (6 bases). V dropped 6 bases and J dropped 4 bases, with 15 bases sitting between them. Germline V CDR1 and CDR2: SNHLY, FYNNEI. The CDR3 consists of 15 residues. The CDR3: CASRRGGPLNEKLFF. The CDR3 DNA sequence: TGTGCCAGCAGGCGAGGGGGTCCCCTTAATGAAAAACTGTTTTTT.

This chain links TRBV18 with TRBJ1-1, with D perhaps matching TRBD1 (6 bases). The V gene's germline CDR1 is KGHSH and CDR2 LQKENI. This CDR3 has 16 amino acids. Trimming took off 3 bases at V and 1 base at J, with 15 bases between the two ends. CDR3 coding DNA: TGTGCCAGCTCACCTACTACAGGGTCGACGAACACTGAAGCTTTCTTT. This sequence encodes CASSPTTGSTNTEAFF.

The chain has TRBV7-3 and TRBJ2-1; 8 bases line up with TRBD2. The germline V gene has CDR1 SGHTA and CDR2 FQGTGA. CDR3 length: 16 amino acids. Losses at the gene ends were 0 bases for V and 0 bases for J; bases not matched to a gene: 1. CDR3 nucleotides: TGTGCCAGCAGCTTAACTGGACTAGCCTCCTACAATGAGCAGTTCTTC. Its protein is CASSLTGLASYNEQFF.

This chain uses TRBV6-5 with TRBJ1-1; perhaps TRBD1 as D (5 bases). Germline loops: CDR1 MNHEY, CDR2 SVGAGI. The CDR3 runs 12 residues. Trimming removed 6 bases from V and 8 bases from J, with 13 bases in between. The CDR3 is CASRDMTVEAFF. The CDR3 coding sequence is TGTGCCAGCAGGGATATGACAGTCGAAGCTTTCTTT.

The chain uses TRBV7-2 and TRBJ2-6, with D possibly being TRBD1 (6 bases). V lost 5 bases and J lost 0, with 8 bases in between. The CDR3 totals 15 residues. Per the germline V gene, CDR1 is SGHTA and CDR2 is FQGNSA. The CDR3 sequence is CASSADSSGANVLTF. The CDR3 region has the DNA TGTGCCAGCAGCGCGGACAGCTCTGGGGCCAACGTCCTGACTTTC.

The V gene is TRBV28, the J gene TRBJ2-7, with D possibly being TRBD1 (6 bases). Germline values: CDR1 MDHEN, CDR2 SYDVKM. This CDR3 region has 14 residues. The germline V and J ends were trimmed by 5 bases and 3 bases, with 14 bases remaining between them. CDR3 in amino acids: CASSRTGLLYEQYF. The CDR3 DNA reads TGTGCCAGCAGTCGAACAGGGCTTCTCTACGAGCAGTACTTC.

The gene calls are TRBV19 and TRBJ2-5; 8 bases fit TRBD1. The germline CDR1 and CDR2 sequences are LNHDA and SQIVND (reference sequence). V shed 10 bases, J shed 5 bases, and the junction held 9 bases outside the gene matches. The CDR3 is 13 residues long. The CDR3 nucleotides read TGTGCCACTAGGAGCAGGGGGCAGGAGACCCAGTACTTC. Protein: CATRSRGQETQYF.

The chain couples TRBV4-1 to TRBJ1-6, with 11 bases aligning to TRBD1. This CDR3 contains 15 residues. CDR1 is MGHRA, CDR2 YSYEKL, per germline. V shed 4 bases and J 9 bases; nucleotides not matched to a gene: 5. The CDR3 loop reads CASSPPGQGGSPLHF. For the CDR3, the DNA is TGCGCCAGCAGCCCGCCGGGACAGGGGGGTTCACCCCTCCACTTT.

This clone was seen once. V gene TRBV18 combines with J gene TRBJ2-7; possible D gene TRBD1, 9 bases. The V and J ends lost 5 bases and 5 bases respectively, with 31 bases between them. The CDR3 sequence is 19 residues long. Germline lookup yields CDR1 KGHSH and CDR2 LQKENI. CDR3 DNA sequence: TGTGCCAGCTCAACACAGGGGGCAGGAGTGGCGGGAGGCCGGGACGAGCAGTACTTC. Translated, it gives CASSTQGAGVAGGRDEQYF.

The chain carries TRBV11-2 and TRBJ2-4; D is uncertain. Germline CDR1 reads SGHAT; CDR2 reads FQNNGV. CDR3 length: 11 residues. The germline V and J ends were trimmed by 5 bases and 4 bases, with 3 bases remaining between them. CDR3 sequence reads: CASSLKNIQYF. The CDR3 bases are TGTGCCAGCAGCCTTAAAAACATTCAGTACTTC.

The genes are TRBV19 and TRBJ2-1; D unclear. V lost 0 bases, J lost 0 bases, and 3 bases lay in between. The germline CDR1 and CDR2 sequences are LNHDA and SQIVND (reference sequence). The CDR3 loop spans 14 amino acids. The CDR3 loop is CASSIDSSYNEQFF. The CDR3 coding sequence is TGTGCCAGTAGTATAGACAGCTCCTACAATGAGCAGTTCTTC.

This chain's CDR3 is CASSQVVLNTEAFF. In DNA form, the CDR3 reads TGCGCCAGCAGCCAAGTAGTGTTGAACACTGAAGCTTTCTTT. The chain is built from TRBV4-3 and TRBJ1-1; D gene unclear. The ends were cut back, 1 base at V and 0 bases at J, with 6 bases in the middle. CDR3 length equals 14 residues. Germline CDR1 LGHNA, CDR2 YSLEER.

This chain joins TRBV19 and TRBJ1-1; D not resolved. This CDR3 contains 13 residues. Trimming removed 3 bases from V and 4 bases from J, with 9 bases in between. The germline CDR1 and CDR2 sequences are LNHDA and SQIVND (reference sequence). This CDR3 is CASSILASTEAFF. The CDR3 bases are TGTGCCAGTAGTATCCTGGCTAGCACTGAAGCTTTCTTT.